This passage covers 15 T cell receptor beta chains from one sample sequenced in a study of shared clonotypes between healthy human individuals. Using immunoSEQ multiplex PCR, the repertoire was profiled, and TCRdb retains in-frame clones only, with some absent. The data show 660,000 or so clones, roughly 96% seen once. As defined, naive CD8 cells were CD45RO-negative and positively selected for CCR7, with terminally differentiated effector memory CD45RA+ cells excluded. The specimen was naive CD8+ T cells sorted from blood. The receptors stem from a woman in her 30s in good health.

The chain carries TRBV27 and TRBJ1-2; D remains ambiguous. The germline CDR1 and CDR2 sequences are MNHEY and SMNVEV (reference sequence). V lost 7 bases to trimming and J lost 4 bases, with 16 bases between them. This CDR3 is 14 amino acids long. The CDR3 sequence: CASINGLGGYGYTF. In DNA form, the CDR3 reads TGTGCCAGCATTAACGGGTTAGGAGGCTATGGCTACACCTTC.

Worth noting for this clone: Other DNA variants within this sample encode the same CDR3. The V and J genes are TRBV9 and TRBJ2-1, with 7 bases aligning to TRBD2. The length of the CDR3 is 15 residues. Losses at the gene ends were 2 bases for V and 1 base for J; bases not matched to a gene: 3. In germline, CDR1 is SGDLS, CDR2 YYNGEE. The CDR3 sequence is CASSVWGGSYNEQFF. The CDR3 DNA sequence: TGTGCCAGCAGCGTGTGGGGGGGTTCCTACAATGAGCAGTTCTTC.

A single count supports this clone. The chain links TRBV9 to TRBJ2-7; 7 positions agree with TRBD2. The J segment lost 5 bases and the V segment lost 0 bases, leaving 8 bases of the junction unmatched. CDR3 length: 15 residues. CDR1 is SGDLS and CDR2 is YYNGEE in the germline V gene. The chain's CDR3 is CASSVGPAGVNEQYF. The CDR3 DNA reads TGTGCCAGCAGCGTAGGGCCGGCGGGAGTAAACGAGCAGTACTTC.

The rearrangement uses TRBV5-4 and TRBJ1-2; the D is unclear. Germline CDR1 SGHNT, CDR2 YYREEE (reference sequence). CDR3 size: 13 residues. Deletions cut 1 base from V and 7 bases from J, with 11 bases between. CDR3 protein: CASSLMVQSGYTF. The DNA of the CDR3 is TGTGCCAGCAGCTTGATGGTGCAATCTGGCTACACCTTC. Based on the CDR3 plus reference TRBV5-4 and TRBJ1-2, the full variable domain is ETGVTQSPTHLIKTRGQQVTLRCSSQSGHNTVSWYQQALGQGPQFIFQYYREEENGRGNFPPRFSGLQFPNYSSELNVNALELDDSALYLCASSLMVQSGYTFGSGTRLTVV.

The chain recombines TRBV5-1 with TRBJ2-2; 11 bases line up with TRBD2. The J segment lost 6 bases and the V segment lost 6 bases, leaving 7 bases of the junction unmatched. Per the germline V gene, CDR1 is SGHRS and CDR2 is YFSETQ. The CDR3 runs 15 residues. The DNA of the CDR3 is TGCGCCAGCAATTTAGCGGGAGGGCCATCCGGGGAGCTGTTTTTT. This encodes CASNLAGGPSGELFF. Together with reference TRBV5-1 and TRBJ2-2, the CDR3 gives the full variable domain: KAGVTQTPRYLIKTRGQQVTLSCSPISGHRSVSWYQQTPGQGLQFLFEYFSETQRNKGNFPGRFSGRQFSNSRSEMNVSTLELGDSALYLCASNLAGGPSGELFFGEGSRLTVL.

The V gene is TRBV28, the J gene TRBJ2-5; no clear D gene. The last part of the DNA fits TRBJ2-7 better; the J call may be wrong. Germline assignment: CDR1 MDHEN and CDR2 SYDVKM. The CDR3 is 15 residues long. CDR3 sequence reads: CASSFPGIGTYEQYF. In nucleotides, the CDR3 is TGTGCCAGCAGTTTTCCCGGAATAGGAACCTACGAGCAGTACTTC.

The chain recombines TRBV7-9 with TRBJ2-7; D perhaps matches TRBD2 (6 bases). Germline lookup yields CDR1 SEHNR and CDR2 FQNEAQ (reference sequence). The CDR3 extends over 17 amino acids. V was trimmed by 5 bases and J by 0 bases, leaving 20 bases between them. CDR3 in amino acids: CASSPSEERAHSYEQYF. CDR3 DNA sequence: TGTGCCAGCAGCCCGTCCGAGGAGCGGGCCCACTCCTACGAGCAGTACTTC.

V usage is TRBV28 and J usage is TRBJ1-1; D not certain. From germline, CDR1 is MDHEN and CDR2 SYDVKM. This CDR3 is built from 14 residues. Trimming shortened V by 0 bases and J by 1 base, and 6 bases separated the two germline ends. The CDR3 region is CASSLWLGNTEAFF. The CDR3 nucleotides read TGTGCCAGCAGTTTATGGCTAGGGAACACTGAAGCTTTCTTT.

The rearrangement joins TRBV2 to TRBJ1-5; D is unresolved. This CDR3 has 14 residues. Trimming cost V 2 bases and J 0 bases, with 5 bases left between them. Germline V gene data show CDR1 as SNHLY and CDR2 as FYNNEI. The CDR3 nucleotides read TGTGCCAGCAGTGAAACGGATAGCAATCAGCCCCAGCATTTT. This gives the protein CASSETDSNQPQHF.

V gene TRBV6-6 combines with J gene TRBJ2-3, with TRBD2 matching over 9 bases. This CDR3 contains 14 residues. CDR1 and CDR2 (germline): MNHNY, SVGAGI (reference sequence). J lost 5 bases, V lost 11 bases, and 11 bases had no gene match. CDR3 sequence: CAVGVAGVVDTQYF. In DNA form, the CDR3 reads TGTGCCGTCGGAGTAGCGGGAGTTGTAGATACGCAGTATTTT.

The genes are TRBV27 and TRBJ2-1; TRBD1 matches at 8 bases. Unmatched junction bases numbered 8, after V lost 3 bases and J lost 10 bases. Looked up from germline, CDR1 is MNHEY and CDR2 is SMNVEV (reference sequence). The CDR3 spans 14 residues. CDR3 sequence (DNA): TGTGCCAGCAGTTTGGACCAGGGGGCAGGGGAGCAGTTCTTC. It specifies CASSLDQGAGEQFF.

The J gene is TRBJ2-7, the V gene TRBV2; no firm D call. The germline V gene has CDR1 SNHLY and CDR2 FYNNEI. Trimming took 0 bases from V and 6 from J, leaving 6 bases between them. The CDR3 covers 12 residues. Here the CDR3 DNA reads TGTGCCAGCAGTGAAGCAGGAACCGAGCAGTACTTC. Protein sequence: CASSEAGTEQYF.

The rearrangement uses TRBV28 and TRBJ1-2, with TRBD1 identical over 7 bases. The CDR3 extends over 14 amino acids. Germline CDR1 is MDHEN and CDR2 is SYDVKM. The V and J ends lost 0 bases and 8 bases, in that order; junction bases with no gene match: 6. CDR3 coding DNA: TGTGCCAGCAGTTTATGGAGGGGGCGCTACGGCTACACCTTC. It codes for CASSLWRGRYGYTF.

V gene TRBV5-1 combines with J gene TRBJ1-2; possibly TRBD1 for D (5 bases). Per the germline V gene, CDR1 is SGHRS and CDR2 is YFSETQ. This CDR3 spans 13 amino acids. Here the CDR3 DNA reads TGCGAGCGCCGCTTGGTGAGGGGACATGGCTACACCTTC. Translation: CERRLVRGHGYTF.

J is TRBJ2-1 and V is TRBV2; D ambiguous. The CDR3 runs to 13 residues. The germline V gene has CDR1 SNHLY and CDR2 FYNNEI. The V end lost 4 bases, the J end lost 9 bases, and 13 bases lay between the germline ends. CDR3 amino acids: CASSAGPGSEQFF. The CDR3 DNA reads as TGTGCCAGCAGTGCCGGACCAGGATCTGAGCAGTTCTTC.